The clone carrying this TCR beta chain was recorded a few times. Its antigen is unknown. Over chemoradiotherapy, repertoires were sampled more than once. The data originate from a study of chemoradiotherapy in HPV16-positive cancers. The study's findings and limits: Better recurrence-free survival went with HPV-responsive T-cell expansion in HPV16-positive patients. Candidate HPV-specific clones and E7-related TCR motifs grew in tumor during treatment. The functional HPV-specific definition rests on just a couple of HPV16-positive patients.

The CDR3 runs to 18 residues. CDR1 and CDR2 from the germline V gene are MGHRA and YSYEKL. Trimming removed 0 bases from V and 3 bases from J, with 20 bases in between. Clones were read by immunoSEQ multiplex PCR, and TCRdb kept only the in-frame ones, dropping some. Of roughly 6,000 clones listed, more than 60% are singletons. The input for sequencing was tumor tissue, taken from a patient who underwent chemoradiotherapy. This sequence was found in a human donor with HPV-associated anogenital cancer. This rearrangement joins TRBV4-1 to TRBJ1-2; D is ambiguous. The CDR3 DNA sequence: TGCGCCAGCAGCCAAGATAAGTGGTCCCCGACGGGCTACTATGGCTACACCTTC. Its protein is CASSQDKWSPTGYYGYTF.